One T cell receptor (beta chain) is described in this entry. This receptor's antigen is unknown. No base-level quality is on record; no much larger clone is a single base apart. The sample belongs to a study of shared T cell receptors in the human thymus (dated by TCRdb to the early 2020s). In terms of the full investigation: The study examined how self-reactive, shared T-cell receptor alpha chains are generated in the human thymus.

V is shortened by 0 bases, J by 3 bases, and the region joining them spans 11 bases. The CDR3 numbers 16 residues from cysteine through phenylalanine. Only the CDR3 DNA stays, 48 bases, in frame from base 1. Based on the germline V gene, the CDR1 and CDR2 sequences are LGHNT and FRNRAP. Library prep was done by the immunoSEQ multiplex PCR assay. This is the immuneACCESS table as TCRdb keeps it, with only in-frame sequences that have V and J called. A part of the clones is gone; compared with another copy, unresolved V genes explain less than half, and the rest is unexplained. The sample yields 550,000 to 800,000 clones; approximately 83% were counted once. The ten largest clones capture around 0.0094% of the sample. A further study also used this sample, focusing on human thymus T cells. The second study's paper adds: Immunologically healthy infants undergoing open corrective cardiac surgery for congenital heart defects in Finland were used as donors. Thymus tissue was obtained as surgical resects removed during corrective cardiac surgery. V and J gene segment usage appeared biased in both thymic and peripheral blood repertoires. The related research found that thymic TCR repertoires overlapped highly between unrelated individuals. The study used roughly 8 infant thymus samples plus four related peripheral blood samples to characterize TCR alpha and beta repertoires. The infant donors were about 6 to 244 days old, and the cohort included several males and a couple of females. Thymocytes were freed from the tissue by mechanical means and kept at -70 degrees C as pellets of about 8.5-34 million cells. Genomic DNA was extracted from frozen cell pellets with a QIAsymphony instrument. The immunoSEQ multiplex PCR assay was used to amplify the TCRB and TCRAD loci from a standardized amount of quality-controlled genomic DNA. Amplicons spanned the V(D)J region at a length sufficient to cover the CDR3 and identify V and J genes. Through the commercial immunoSEQ service, the amplicons were sequenced on an Illumina platform. Primer bias and sequencing errors were corrected as previously described, and TCRAD and TCRB were defined on the basis of the IMGT database. Analysis of the repertoires was done with immunoSEQ Analyzer 3.0 and VDJTools and included basic statistics, V/J segment usage, diversity estimates, rarefaction and pairwise overlap. To estimate diversity, the Chao1, ChaoE, Efron-Thisted, Shannon and inverse Simpson indices were applied, and diversity was also estimated on datasets down-sampled to the smallest sample. Repertoire overlap was determined by strict matching of CDR3 nucleotide sequence, V gene and J gene, and Jaccard-based multidimensional scaling clustering was applied. On average, thymus samples gave 800,000 or so unique TCRB clonotypes, whereas blood samples gave roughly 86,000.

This receptor was obtained from a girl less than two years old with a congenital heart defect. Donor details come from another sample of the same person, matched by shared clones. In this chain, TRBV12-5 is recombined with TRBJ2-2; TRBD1 is a possible D gene, resting on 6 matching bases. The sequencing sample was made of thymocytes. The encoded CDR3 is CASGLVTGRDTGELFF. In nucleotide form, the sequence is TGTGCTAGTGGTTTGGTAACAGGGAGAGACACCGGGGAGCTGTTTTTT.